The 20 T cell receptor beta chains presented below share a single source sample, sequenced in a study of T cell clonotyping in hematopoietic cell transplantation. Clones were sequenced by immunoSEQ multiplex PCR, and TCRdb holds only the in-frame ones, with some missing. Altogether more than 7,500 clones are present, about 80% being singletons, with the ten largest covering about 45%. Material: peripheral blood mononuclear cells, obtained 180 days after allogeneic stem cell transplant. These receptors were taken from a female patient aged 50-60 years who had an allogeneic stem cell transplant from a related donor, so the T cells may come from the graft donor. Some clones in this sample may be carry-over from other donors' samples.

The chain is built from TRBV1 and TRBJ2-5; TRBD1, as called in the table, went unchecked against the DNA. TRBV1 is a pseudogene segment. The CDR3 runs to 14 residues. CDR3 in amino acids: CTSSQGFRGETQYF. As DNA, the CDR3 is TGCACCAGCAGCCAAGGATTCAGGGGTGAGACCCAGTACTTC.

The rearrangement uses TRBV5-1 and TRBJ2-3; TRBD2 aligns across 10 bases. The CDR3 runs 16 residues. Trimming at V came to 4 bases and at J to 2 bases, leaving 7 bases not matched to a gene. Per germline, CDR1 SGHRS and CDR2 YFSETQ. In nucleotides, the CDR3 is TGCGCCAGCAGCCCAGGACTAGCGGAATCCACAGATACGCAGTATTTT. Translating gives CASSPGLAESTDTQYF.

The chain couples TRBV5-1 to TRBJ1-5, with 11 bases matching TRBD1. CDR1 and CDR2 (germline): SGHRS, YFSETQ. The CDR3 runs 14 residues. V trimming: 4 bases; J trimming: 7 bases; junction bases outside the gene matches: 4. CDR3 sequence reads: CASSPGQGVQPQHF. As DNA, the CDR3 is TGCGCCAGCAGCCCGGGACAGGGGGTACAGCCCCAGCATTTT. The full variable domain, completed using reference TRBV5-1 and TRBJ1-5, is KAGVTQTPRYLIKTRGQQVTLSCSPISGHRSVSWYQQTPGQGLQFLFEYFSETQRNKGNFPGRFSGRQFSNSRSEMNVSTLELGDSALYLCASSPGQGVQPQHFGDGTRLSIL.

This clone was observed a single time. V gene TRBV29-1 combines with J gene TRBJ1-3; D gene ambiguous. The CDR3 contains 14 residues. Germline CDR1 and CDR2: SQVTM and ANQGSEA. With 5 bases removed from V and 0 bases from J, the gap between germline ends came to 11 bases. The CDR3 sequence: CSVWTGSSGNTIYF. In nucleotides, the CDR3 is TGCAGCGTTTGGACGGGGAGCTCTGGAAACACCATATATTTT.

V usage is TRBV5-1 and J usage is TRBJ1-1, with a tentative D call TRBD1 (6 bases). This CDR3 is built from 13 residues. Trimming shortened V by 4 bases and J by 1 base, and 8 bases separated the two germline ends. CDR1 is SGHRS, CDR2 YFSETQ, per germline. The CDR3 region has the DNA TGCGCCAGCAGCGGGGGACAGAACACTGAAGCTTTCTTT. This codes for CASSGGQNTEAFF.

The CDR3 coding sequence is TGTGCCAGCAGCTTACGAGGGGATAGCAATCAGCCCCAGCATTTT. Protein: CASSLRGDSNQPQHF. The V gene is TRBV7-2, the J gene TRBJ1-5; tentatively, D is TRBD1 (5 bases). Germline V gene data show CDR1 as SGHTA and CDR2 as FQGNSA. Trimming cost V 2 bases and J 0 bases, with 8 bases left between them. The CDR3 length is 15 residues.

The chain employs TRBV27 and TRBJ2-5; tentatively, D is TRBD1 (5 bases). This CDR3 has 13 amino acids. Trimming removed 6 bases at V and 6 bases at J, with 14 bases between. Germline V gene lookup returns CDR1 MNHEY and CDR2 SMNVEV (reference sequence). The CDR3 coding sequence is TGTGCCAGCAGGAAGCAGGGTGGGCAGACCCAGTACTTC. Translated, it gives CASRKQGGQTQYF.

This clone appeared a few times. The CDR3 here is CASSLIAGGPYEQYF. For the CDR3, the DNA is TGTGCCAGCAGTTTAATAGCGGGGGGTCCCTACGAGCAGTACTTC. The V gene is TRBV28, the J gene TRBJ2-7, with 10 bases lining up with TRBD2. The trim removed 2 bases at V and 2 bases at J, leaving 3 bases unmatched. The CDR3 extends over 15 amino acids. Germline V lookup: CDR1 MDHEN, CDR2 SYDVKM.

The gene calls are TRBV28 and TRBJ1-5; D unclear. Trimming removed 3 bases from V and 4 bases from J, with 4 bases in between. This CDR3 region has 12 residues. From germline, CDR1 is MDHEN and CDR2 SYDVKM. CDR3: CASSLWNQPQHF. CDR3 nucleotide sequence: TGTGCCAGCAGTTTGTGGAATCAGCCCCAGCATTTT.

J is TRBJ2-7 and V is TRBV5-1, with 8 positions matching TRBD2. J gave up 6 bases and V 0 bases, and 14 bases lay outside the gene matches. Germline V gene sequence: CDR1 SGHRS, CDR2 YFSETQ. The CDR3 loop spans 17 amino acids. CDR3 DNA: TGCGCCAGCAGCTTGGCCGCGACTAGCGATTTACAGAGCGAGCAGTACTTC. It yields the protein CASSLAATSDLQSEQYF.

In DNA, the CDR3 is TGTGCCAGCAGTTTCTTGGCAGTCGATCAGCCCCAGCATTTT. It codes for CASSFLAVDQPQHF. The chain joins TRBV28 to TRBJ1-5; unclear D gene. V lost 3 bases and J 5 bases, leaving 11 bases between the germline ends. The CDR3 is 14 residues long. CDR1 and CDR2 (germline): MDHEN, SYDVKM.

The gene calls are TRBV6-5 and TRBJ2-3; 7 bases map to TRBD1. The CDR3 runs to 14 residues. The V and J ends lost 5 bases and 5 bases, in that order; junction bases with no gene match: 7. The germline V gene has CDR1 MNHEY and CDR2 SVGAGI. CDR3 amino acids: CASSPLTGIDTQYF. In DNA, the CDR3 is TGTGCCAGCAGTCCCCTGACAGGGATAGATACGCAGTATTTT.

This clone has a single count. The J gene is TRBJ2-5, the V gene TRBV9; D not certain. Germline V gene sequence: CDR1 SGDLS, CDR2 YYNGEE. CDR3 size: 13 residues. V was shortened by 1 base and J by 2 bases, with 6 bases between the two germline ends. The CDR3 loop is CASSVSSQETQYF. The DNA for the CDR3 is TGTGCCAGCAGCGTATCCTCGCAAGAGACCCAGTACTTC.

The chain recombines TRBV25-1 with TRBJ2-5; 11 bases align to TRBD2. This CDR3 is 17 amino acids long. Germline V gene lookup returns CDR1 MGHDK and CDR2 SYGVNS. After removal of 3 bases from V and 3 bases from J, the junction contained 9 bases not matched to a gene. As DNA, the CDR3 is TGTGCCAGCAGTGATTCAAGACTAGCGGGGTTGGAAGAGACCCAGTACTTC. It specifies CASSDSRLAGLEETQYF.

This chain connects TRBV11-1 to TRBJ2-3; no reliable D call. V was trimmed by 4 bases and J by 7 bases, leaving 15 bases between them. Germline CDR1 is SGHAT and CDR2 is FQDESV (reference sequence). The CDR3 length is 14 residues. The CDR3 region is CASSSARSGNTQYF. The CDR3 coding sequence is TGTGCCAGCAGCTCCGCCAGGAGTGGAAATACGCAGTATTTT. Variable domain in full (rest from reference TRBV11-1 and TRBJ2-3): EAEVAQSPRYKITEKSQAVAFWCDPISGHATLYWYRQILGQGPELLVQFQDESVVDDSQLPKDRFSAERLKGVDSTLKIQPAELGDSAMYLCASSSARSGNTQYFGPGTRLTVL.

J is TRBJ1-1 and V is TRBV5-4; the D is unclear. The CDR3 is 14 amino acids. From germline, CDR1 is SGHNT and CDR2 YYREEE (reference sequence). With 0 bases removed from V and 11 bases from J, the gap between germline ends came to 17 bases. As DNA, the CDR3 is TGTGCCAGCAGCTTGGTTCCGTCCGGGATCGTGGCTTTCTTT. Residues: CASSLVPSGIVAFF. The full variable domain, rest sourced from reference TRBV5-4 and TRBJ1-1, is ETGVTQSPTHLIKTRGQQVTLRCSSQSGHNTVSWYQQALGQGPQFIFQYYREEENGRGNFPPRFSGLQFPNYSSELNVNALELDDSALYLCASSLVPSGIVAFFGQGTRLTVV.

CDR3 region: CASSPQRGGYYGYTF. The CDR3 DNA follows: TGTGCCAGCAGCCCTCAAAGGGGGGGCTATTATGGCTACACCTTC. This rearrangement joins TRBV7-2 to TRBJ1-2, with a weak D call TRBD1 (6 bases). Germline V gene data show CDR1 as SGHTA and CDR2 as FQGNSA. V was shortened by 5 bases and J by 5 bases, with 18 bases between the two germline ends. CDR3 length equals 15 residues.

The CDR3 reads CASSLWTGGWLYEQYF. The CDR3 DNA is TGTGCCAGCAGCTTGTGGACAGGGGGGTGGTTGTACGAGCAGTACTTC. The chain has TRBV5-6 and TRBJ2-7; 10 nucleotides agree with TRBD1. CDR3 size: 16 residues. Germline V gives CDR1 SGHDT, CDR2 YYEEEE. With V trimmed by 1 base and J by 4 bases, 8 bases remained unmatched.

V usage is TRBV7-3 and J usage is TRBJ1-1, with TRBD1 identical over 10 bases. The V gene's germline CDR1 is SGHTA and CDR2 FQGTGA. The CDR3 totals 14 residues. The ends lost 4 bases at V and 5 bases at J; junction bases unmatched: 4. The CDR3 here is CASSSTGGWTEAFF. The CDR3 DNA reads TGTGCCAGCAGCTCGACAGGGGGCTGGACTGAAGCTTTCTTT.

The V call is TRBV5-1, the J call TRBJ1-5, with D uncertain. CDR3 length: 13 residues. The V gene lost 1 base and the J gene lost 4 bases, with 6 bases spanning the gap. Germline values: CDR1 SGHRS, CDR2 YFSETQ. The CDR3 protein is CASSLFQNQPQHF. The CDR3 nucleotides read TGCGCCAGCAGCTTGTTTCAGAATCAGCCCCAGCATTTT.